Presented here are 18 T cell receptor beta chains from one specimen sequenced in a study of monozygotic twins with inflammatory bowel disease. TCRdb re-called the 5' RACE reads; one entry per CDR3 protein, DNA not given. The sample features some 99,000 distinct CDR3 sequences, with about an eighth in its top ten. The specimen was blood. The receptors here all came from a human donor with ulcerative colitis or Crohn's disease, or a healthy co-twin of an affected twin (not recorded which).

The chain recombines TRBV14 with TRBJ2-7; lacking DNA, the TRBD1 call made by TCRdb goes unchecked. This CDR3 region has 13 residues. CDR1 SGHDN and CDR2 FVKESK come from the germline V gene. CDR3 protein: CASSRPGSYEQYF.

The chain links TRBV9 to TRBJ2-3; the TCRdb D gene call, TRBD1, has no DNA to confirm it. CDR1 is SGDLS, CDR2 YYNGEE, per germline. This CDR3 region has 14 residues. CDR3 amino acids: CASSRRDRTDTQYF.

The chain is built from TRBV20-1 and TRBJ2-1; as DNA is missing, the TRBD2 call by TCRdb cannot be tested. Germline lookup yields CDR1 DFQATT and CDR2 SNEGSKA (reference sequence). The CDR3 extends over 14 amino acids. CDR3 protein: CSAPRLAGYNEQFF.

The CDR3 sequence is CSVDGALTTVEAFF. The rearrangement joins TRBV29-1 to TRBJ1-1. Germline V gene data show CDR1 as SQVTM and CDR2 as ANQGSEA. The CDR3 is 14 amino acids.

The V and J genes are TRBV2 and TRBJ1-3; the D gene TCRdb calls, TRBD1, cannot be checked with no DNA. The CDR3 sequence is 13 residues long. Germline assignment: CDR1 SNHLY and CDR2 FYNNEI. The CDR3 region is CASRRDRGNTIYF.

The gene calls are TRBV12-3 or TRBV12-4 and TRBJ1-5. This CDR3 region has 13 residues. CDR3 protein: CASSLARDQPQHF.

The chain is built from TRBV7-9 and TRBJ2-1; TCRdb indicates TRBD2, and absent DNA this call remains unverified. This CDR3 region has 14 residues. Germline V gives CDR1 SEHNR, CDR2 FQNEAQ (reference sequence). CDR3 loop: CASSLGGLANEQFF.

The V call is TRBV11-3, the J call TRBJ2-1; TCRdb designates TRBD1, a call that cannot be tested without DNA. CDR1 SGHNT and CDR2 YENEEA come from the germline V gene. The CDR3 extends over 12 amino acids. The CDR3 loop reads CASRQGWNEQFF.

This chain links TRBV2 with TRBJ2-5; lacking DNA, the TRBD2 call made by TCRdb goes unchecked. Germline loops: CDR1 SNHLY, CDR2 FYNNEI. CDR3 length: 14 residues. The CDR3 region is CASSPGGGQETQYF. The full variable domain, in which reference TRBV2 and TRBJ2-5 provide the parts outside the CDR3, is EPEVTQTPSHQVTQMGQEVILRCVPISNHLYFYWYRQILGQKVEFLVSFYNNEISEKSEIFDDQFSVERPDGSNFTLKIRSTKLEDSAMYFCASSPGGGQETQYFGPGTRLLVL.

V is TRBV28 and J is TRBJ2-2; TCRdb's D call, TRBD1, is unchecked because there is no DNA. The CDR3 length is 16 residues. Germline CDR1 and CDR2: MDHEN and SYDVKM. CDR3 region: CASSSLQGAQVGELFF.

The chain uses TRBV18 and TRBJ2-2; the TCRdb D gene call, TRBD2, has no DNA to confirm it. The germline V gene has CDR1 KGHSH and CDR2 LQKENI. The CDR3 sequence is 14 residues long. The CDR3 sequence: CASSPPGRSGELFF.

The rearrangement joins TRBV18 to TRBJ1-1. Looked up from germline, CDR1 is KGHSH and CDR2 is LQKENI. CDR3 size: 15 residues. The CDR3 loop is CASSQSGEPNTEAFF.

This CDR3 reads CAISERLAGSTDTQYF. The V gene is TRBV10-3, the J gene TRBJ2-3; with no DNA, the TCRdb D assignment of TRBD2 cannot be verified. The germline gives CDR1 ENHRY, CDR2 SYGVKD. The CDR3 consists of 16 residues.

J is TRBJ1-2 and V is TRBV3-1; TCRdb's D call of TRBD1 is untestable without DNA. CDR1 is LGHDT and CDR2 is YNNKEL in the germline V gene (reference sequence). The CDR3 is made up of 14 amino acids. CDR3: CASSPGRNFYGYTF.

The rearrangement links TRBV5-4 to TRBJ2-1. CDR1 is SGHNT and CDR2 is YYREEE in the germline V gene (reference sequence). This CDR3 region has 13 residues. This chain's CDR3 is CASSLEQYNEQFF. The full variable domain, rest sourced from reference TRBV5-4 and TRBJ2-1, is ETGVTQSPTHLIKTRGQQVTLRCSSQSGHNTVSWYQQALGQGPQFIFQYYREEENGRGNFPPRFSGLQFPNYSSELNVNALELDDSALYLCASSLEQYNEQFFGPGTRLTVL.

The chain links TRBV12-5 to TRBJ2-7; TCRdb names TRBD1, which stays unverified in the absence of DNA. Looked up from germline, CDR1 is LGHNT and CDR2 is FRNRAP. The CDR3 has 17 residues. CDR3: CASGLVRPSGHSYEQYF.

The chain couples TRBV27 to TRBJ1-2; as DNA is missing, the TRBD1 call by TCRdb cannot be tested. Germline assignment: CDR1 MNHEY and CDR2 SMNVEV (reference sequence). The CDR3 loop spans 19 amino acids. The CDR3 region is CASSLRYRTELESNYGYTF.

The chain has TRBV5-1 and TRBJ2-5. CDR1 is SGHRS and CDR2 is YFSETQ in the germline V gene. CDR3 length: 15 residues. CDR3 sequence reads: CASSLEEGDQETQYF. Combining the CDR3 with reference TRBV5-1 and TRBJ2-5 gives the whole variable domain KAGVTQTPRYLIKTRGQQVTLSCSPISGHRSVSWYQQTPGQGLQFLFEYFSETQRNKGNFPGRFSGRQFSNSRSEMNVSTLELGDSALYLCASSLEEGDQETQYFGPGTRLLVL.